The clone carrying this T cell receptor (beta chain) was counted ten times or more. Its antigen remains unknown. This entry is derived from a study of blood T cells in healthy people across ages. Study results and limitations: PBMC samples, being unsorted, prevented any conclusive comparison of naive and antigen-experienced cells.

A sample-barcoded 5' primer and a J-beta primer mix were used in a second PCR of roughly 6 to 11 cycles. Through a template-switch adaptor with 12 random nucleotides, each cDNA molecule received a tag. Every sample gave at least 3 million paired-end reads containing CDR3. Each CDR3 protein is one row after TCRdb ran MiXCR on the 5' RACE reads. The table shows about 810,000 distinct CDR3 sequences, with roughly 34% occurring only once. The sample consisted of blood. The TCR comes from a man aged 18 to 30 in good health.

The CDR3 protein is CASSQGLGSYEQYF. CDR3 nucleotide sequence: TGTGCCAGCAGCCAAGGGCTGGGATCCTACGAGCAGTACTTC. The chain carries TRBV4-2 and TRBJ2-7; D unresolved. The V gene lost 1 base and the J gene lost 1 base, with 8 bases spanning the gap. Per the germline V gene, CDR1 is LGHNA and CDR2 is YNFKEQ. The CDR3 loop spans 14 amino acids.